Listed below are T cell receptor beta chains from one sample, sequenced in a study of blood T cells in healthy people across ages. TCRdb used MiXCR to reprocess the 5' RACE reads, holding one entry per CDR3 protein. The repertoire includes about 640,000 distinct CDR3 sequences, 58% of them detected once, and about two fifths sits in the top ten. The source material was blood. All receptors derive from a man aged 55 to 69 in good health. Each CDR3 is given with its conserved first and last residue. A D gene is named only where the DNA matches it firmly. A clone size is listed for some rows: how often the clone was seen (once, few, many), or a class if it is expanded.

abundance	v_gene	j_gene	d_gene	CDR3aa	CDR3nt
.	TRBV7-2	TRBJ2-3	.	CASSFIGDTQYF	TGTGCCAGCAGCTTCATAGGAGATACGCAGTATTTT
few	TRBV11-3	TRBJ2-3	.	CASSTYEGGVTDTQYF	TGTGCCAGCAGCACGTATGAAGGCGGAGTAACGGATACGCAGTATTTT
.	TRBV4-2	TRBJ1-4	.	CASSPTIRDTNEKLFF	TGTGCCAGCAGCCCAACCATCAGGGACACTAATGAAAAACTGTTTTTT
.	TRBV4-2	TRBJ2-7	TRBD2	CASSPRAGLAVCEQYF	TGTGCCAGCAGCCCCAGGGCGGGACTAGCGGTGTGCGAGCAGTACTTC
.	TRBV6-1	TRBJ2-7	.	CASSEGRGTYEQYF	TGTGCCAGCAGTGAAGGGCGGGGAACCTACGAGCAGTACTTC
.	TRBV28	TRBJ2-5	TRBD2	CASSSPLLTSGGTRRTQYF	TGTGCCAGCAGTTCTCCTCTCCTGACTAGCGGGGGGACCCGGAGGACCCAGTACTTC
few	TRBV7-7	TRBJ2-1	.	CASSFEGMSEQFF	TGTGCCAGCAGCTTCGAGGGGATGAGTGAGCAGTTCTTC
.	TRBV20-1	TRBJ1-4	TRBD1	CSARTDRGYEKLFF	TGCAGTGCTAGGACCGACAGGGGATATGAAAAACTGTTTTTT
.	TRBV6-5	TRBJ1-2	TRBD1	CASSYSSGQGYGYTF	TGTGCCAGCAGTTACTCATCCGGACAGGGGTACGGCTACACCTTC
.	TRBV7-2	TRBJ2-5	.	CASSLVAGGWDEQYF	TGTGCCAGCAGCTTAGTTGCCGGGGGCTGGGATGAGCAGTACTTC
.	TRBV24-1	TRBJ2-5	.	CATSDPTGTDEQYF	TGTGCCACCAGTGATCCGACAGGTACCGATGAGCAGTACTTC
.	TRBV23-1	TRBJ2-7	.	CARGGQASYEQYF	TGCGCCAGAGGGGGGCAGGCGTCCTACGAGCAGTACTTC
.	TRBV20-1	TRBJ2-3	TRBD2	CSASSSGGTDTQYF	TGCAGTGCTAGTTCTAGCGGGGGCACAGATACGCAGTATTTT
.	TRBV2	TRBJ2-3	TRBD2	CANSEALGRGGLVDTQYF	TGTGCCAACAGTGAAGCGCTTGGGCGGGGGGGCCTTGTAGATACGCAGTATTTT
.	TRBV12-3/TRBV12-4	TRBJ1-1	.	CAISLGQSTEAFF	TGTGCCATCAGTTTAGGGCAGAGCACTGAAGCTTTCTTT
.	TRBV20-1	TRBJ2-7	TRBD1	CSAINFLQGALLYEQYF	TGCAGTGCTATTAACTTCTTACAGGGGGCGCTTTTATACGAGCAGTACTTC
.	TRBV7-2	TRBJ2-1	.	CASSYPPPAQQFF	TGTGCCAGCAGCTACCCGCCGCCAGCCCAACAGTTCTTC
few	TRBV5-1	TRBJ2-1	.	CASSLEGGIDEQFF	TGCGCCAGCAGCTTGGAAGGGGGGATCGATGAGCAGTTCTTC
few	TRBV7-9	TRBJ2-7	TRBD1	CASSSGQGIDEQYF	TGTGCCAGCAGCTCGGGACAGGGTATCGACGAGCAGTACTTC
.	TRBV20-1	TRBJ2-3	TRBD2	CSAPTSGRDTQYF	TGCAGTGCTCCGACTAGCGGCCGAGATACGCAGTATTTT
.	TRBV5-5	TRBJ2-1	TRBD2	CASSLGGGLATNEQFF	TGTGCCAGCAGCTTAGGGGGGGGACTAGCGACCAATGAGCAGTTCTTC
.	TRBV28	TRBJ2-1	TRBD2	CASSPVAGAPSYNEQFF	TGTGCCAGCAGTCCAGTAGCGGGGGCGCCGTCCTACAATGAGCAGTTCTTC
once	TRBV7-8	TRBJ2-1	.	CASREGPGYNEQFF	TGTGCCAGCAGGGAAGGACCGGGCTACAATGAGCAGTTCTTC
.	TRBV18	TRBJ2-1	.	CASSGPQGHNEQFF	TGTGCCAGCTCAGGCCCCCAGGGCCACAATGAGCAGTTCTTC
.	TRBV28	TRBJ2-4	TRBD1	CATGTGINIQYF	TGTGCCACCGGGACAGGGATAAACATTCAGTACTTC
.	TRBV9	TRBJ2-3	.	CASSVWGSGDTQYF	TGTGCCAGCAGCGTCTGGGGGAGCGGCGATACGCAGTATTTT
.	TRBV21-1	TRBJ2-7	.	CASNPLGQGTYEQYF	TGTGCCAGCAACCCCCTGGGACAGGGTACCTACGAGCAGTACTTC
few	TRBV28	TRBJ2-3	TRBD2	CASSSLAEGQYF	TGTGCCAGCAGTTCCCTAGCGGAGGGGCAGTATTTT
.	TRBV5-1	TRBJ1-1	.	CASSREHLMNTEAFF	TGCGCCAGCAGCAGAGAACACCTTATGAACACTGAAGCTTTCTTT
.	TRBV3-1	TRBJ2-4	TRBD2	CASRLTSGKNIQYF	TGTGCCAGCAGACTGACTAGCGGAAAAAACATTCAGTACTTC
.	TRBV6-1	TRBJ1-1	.	CASSLPLWTEAFF	TGTGCCAGCAGTTTGCCTCTTTGGACTGAAGCTTTCTTT
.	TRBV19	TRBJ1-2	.	CASSITPSGDYGYTF	TGTGCCAGTAGTATAACTCCATCCGGGGACTATGGCTACACCTTC
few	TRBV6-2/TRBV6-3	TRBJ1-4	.	CASSWIATNEKLFF	TGTGCCAGCAGTTGGATCGCAACTAATGAAAAACTGTTTTTT
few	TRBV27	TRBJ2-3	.	CASSSLGLVSDTQYF	TGTGCCAGCAGTTCCCTAGGGCTAGTGTCGGATACGCAGTATTTT
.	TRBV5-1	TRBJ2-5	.	CASSLEGTLYF	TGCGCCAGCAGCTTGGAGGGGACCCTGTACTTC
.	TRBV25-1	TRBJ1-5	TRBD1	CAGQGDNQPQHF	TGTGCTGGACAGGGCGACAATCAGCCCCAGCATTTT
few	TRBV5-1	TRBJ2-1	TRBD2	CASSLVALAGGLNEQFF	TGCGCCAGCAGCTTGGTGGCTTTAGCGGGGGGGCTCAATGAGCAGTTCTTC
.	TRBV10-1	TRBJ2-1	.	CASSDLRQGPREQFF	TGCGCCAGCAGTGATTTGAGGCAGGGGCCACGGGAGCAGTTCTTC
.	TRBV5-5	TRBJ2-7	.	CASRRDNYEQYF	TGTGCCAGCAGAAGGGACAACTACGAGCAGTACTTC
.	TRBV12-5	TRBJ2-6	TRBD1	CASGLPRGQGIFCGANVLTF	TGTGCTAGTGGTTTGCCGCGGGGACAGGGAATATTCTGTGGGGCCAACGTCCTGACTTTC
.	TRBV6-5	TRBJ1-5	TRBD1	CASRLTTGVQPQHF	TGTGCCAGCAGGCTCACGACAGGGGTCCAGCCCCAGCATTTT